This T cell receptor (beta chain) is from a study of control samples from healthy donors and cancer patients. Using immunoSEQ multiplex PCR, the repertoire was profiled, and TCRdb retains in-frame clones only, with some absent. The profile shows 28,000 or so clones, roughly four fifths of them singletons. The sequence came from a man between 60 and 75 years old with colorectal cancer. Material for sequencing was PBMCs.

The CDR3 region is CASSSLKGVKDTEAFF. CDR3 DNA: TGTGCCAGCAGCTCGTTAAAGGGGGTCAAGGACACTGAAGCTTTCTTT. V usage is TRBV5-5 and J usage is TRBJ1-1; D possibly corresponds to TRBD1 (6 bases). Between the trimmed V and J ends, which lost 3 bases and 3 bases, there was a span of 18 bases. The germline CDR1 and CDR2 sequences are SGHKS and YYEKEE (reference sequence). The CDR3 spans 16 residues.